These T cell receptor beta chains were read from a single sample in a study of CD8 T cells in Susac syndrome. TCRdb passed the immunoSEQ multiplex PCR reads through MiXCR, listing each CDR3 protein once. The data hold 150,000 to 200,000 distinct CDR3 sequences, with under 95% observed a single time. The sample taken for sequencing was CD4+ T cells from PBMCs. These TCRs come from a human donor in good health. The CDR3 runs from the conserved cysteine through the conserved F or W. Each record gives: D gene, V gene, J gene, clone size, CDR3 DNA, CDR3 protein. D genes are given only for firm matches. Only some rows state a clone size, as once, few, many or a class for expanded clones.

NA	TRBV7-3	TRBJ2-3	NA	TGTGCCAGCAGCTTAGCGGACGACACAGATACGCAGTATTTT	CASSLADDTDTQYF
TRBD2	TRBV20-1	TRBJ2-1	NA	TGCAGTGCTAGGTGGCTAGCGGGGGGGCGGATCGGGAATGAGCAGTTCTTC	CSARWLAGGRIGNEQFF
NA	TRBV6-1	TRBJ2-3	few	TGTGCCAGCAGTCCCCTAGGAGGCACAGATACGCAGTATTTT	CASSPLGGTDTQYF
NA	TRBV4-1	TRBJ1-2	NA	TGCGCCAGCAGCCAAACCCTGGGCAGAGAAAACTATGGCTACACCTTC	CASSQTLGRENYGYTF
TRBD1	TRBV5-1	TRBJ2-1	NA	TGCGCCAGCAGCTTAGCGGACAGGGCCAATGAGCAGTTCTTC	CASSLADRANEQFF
NA	TRBV6-2/TRBV6-3	TRBJ1-1	NA	TGTGCCAGCAGTTACGGCATGAACACTGAAGCTTTCTTT	CASSYGMNTEAFF
TRBD2	TRBV19	TRBJ2-2	NA	TGTGCCAGTAGTATGACTAGCGGGAGGTGGGACACCGGGGAGCTGTTTTTT	CASSMTSGRWDTGELFF
NA	TRBV28	TRBJ1-5	NA	TGTGCCAGCACCCCGCTATACAGGCGGTTAAATCAGCCCCAGCATTTT	CASTPLYRRLNQPQHF
NA	TRBV7-9	TRBJ1-1	NA	TGTGCCAGCAGCTCGATCGGGAACACTGAAGCTTTCTTT	CASSSIGNTEAFF
TRBD2	TRBV3-1	TRBJ2-7	NA	TGTGCCAGCAGCCAAGGGACTAGCCCATCCTACGAGCAGTACTTC	CASSQGTSPSYEQYF